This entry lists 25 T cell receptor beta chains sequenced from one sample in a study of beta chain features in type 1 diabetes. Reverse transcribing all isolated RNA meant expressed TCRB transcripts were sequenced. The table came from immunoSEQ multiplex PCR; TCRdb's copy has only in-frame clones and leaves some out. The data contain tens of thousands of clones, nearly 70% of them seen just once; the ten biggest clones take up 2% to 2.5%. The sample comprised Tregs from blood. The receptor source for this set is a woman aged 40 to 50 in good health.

For the CDR3, the DNA is TGCGCCAGCAGTCAACCGGACAGGGAAGCGTTAAACATTCAGTACTTC. Translating gives CASSQPDREALNIQYF. The rearrangement joins TRBV23-1 to TRBJ2-4; 8 bases are a match to TRBD1. TRBV23-1 is an ORF, and what it does is uncertain. J was trimmed by 6 bases and V by 2 bases; bases with no gene match: 9. CDR3 length equals 16 residues.

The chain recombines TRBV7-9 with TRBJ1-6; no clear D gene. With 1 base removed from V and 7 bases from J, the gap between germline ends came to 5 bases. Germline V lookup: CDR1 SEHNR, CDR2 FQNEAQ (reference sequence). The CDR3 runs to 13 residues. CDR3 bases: TGTGCCAGCAGCTTAGGGGCGAATTCACCCCTCCACTTT. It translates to CASSLGANSPLHF.

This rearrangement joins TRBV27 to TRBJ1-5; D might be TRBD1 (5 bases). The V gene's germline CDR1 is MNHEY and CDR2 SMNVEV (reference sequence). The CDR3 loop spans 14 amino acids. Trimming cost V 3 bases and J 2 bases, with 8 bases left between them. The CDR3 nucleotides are TGTGCCAGCAGTTTTCGGGGGGGCAATCAGCCCCAGCATTTT. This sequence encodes CASSFRGGNQPQHF.

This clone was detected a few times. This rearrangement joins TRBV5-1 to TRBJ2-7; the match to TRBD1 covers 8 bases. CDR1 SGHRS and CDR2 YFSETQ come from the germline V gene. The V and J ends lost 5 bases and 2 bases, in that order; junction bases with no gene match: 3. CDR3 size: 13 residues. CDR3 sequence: CASRGQATYEQYF. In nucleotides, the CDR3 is TGCGCCAGCAGGGGACAGGCCACCTACGAGCAGTACTTC. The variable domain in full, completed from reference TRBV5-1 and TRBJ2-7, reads KAGVTQTPRYLIKTRGQQVTLSCSPISGHRSVSWYQQTPGQGLQFLFEYFSETQRNKGNFPGRFSGRQFSNSRSEMNVSTLELGDSALYLCASRGQATYEQYFGPGTRLTVT.

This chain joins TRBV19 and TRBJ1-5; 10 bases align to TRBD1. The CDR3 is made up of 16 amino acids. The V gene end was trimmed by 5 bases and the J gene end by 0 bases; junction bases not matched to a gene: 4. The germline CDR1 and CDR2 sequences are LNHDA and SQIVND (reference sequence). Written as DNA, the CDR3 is TGTGCCAGTAGTCACGGGACAGGGGCTAGCAATCAGCCCCAGCATTTT. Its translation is CASSHGTGASNQPQHF.

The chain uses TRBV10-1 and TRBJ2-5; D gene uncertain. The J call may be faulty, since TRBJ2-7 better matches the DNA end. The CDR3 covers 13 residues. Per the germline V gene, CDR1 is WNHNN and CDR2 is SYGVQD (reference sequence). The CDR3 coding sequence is TGCGCCAGCAGTACACAGCCAAACGGCGAGCAGTACTTC. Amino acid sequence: CASSTQPNGEQYF.

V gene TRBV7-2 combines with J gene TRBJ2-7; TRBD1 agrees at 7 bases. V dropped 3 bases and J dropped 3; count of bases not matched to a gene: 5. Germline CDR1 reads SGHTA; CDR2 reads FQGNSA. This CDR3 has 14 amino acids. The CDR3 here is CASSFETGYYEQYF. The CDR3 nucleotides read TGTGCCAGCAGCTTCGAGACAGGGTACTACGAGCAGTACTTC.

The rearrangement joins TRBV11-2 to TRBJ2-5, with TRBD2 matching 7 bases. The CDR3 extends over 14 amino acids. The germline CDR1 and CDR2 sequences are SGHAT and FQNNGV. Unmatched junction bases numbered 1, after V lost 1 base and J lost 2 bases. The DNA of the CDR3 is TGTGCCAGCAGCTTAGGAGCGGGGCAAGAGACCCAGTACTTC. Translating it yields CASSLGAGQETQYF.

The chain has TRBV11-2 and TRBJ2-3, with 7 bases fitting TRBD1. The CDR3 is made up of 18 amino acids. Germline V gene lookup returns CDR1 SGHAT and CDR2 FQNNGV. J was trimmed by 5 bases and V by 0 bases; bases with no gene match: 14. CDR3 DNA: TGTGCCAGCAGCTTAGATCTGCGGTCAGGGGGTTCTATAGATACGCAGTATTTT. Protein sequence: CASSLDLRSGGSIDTQYF.

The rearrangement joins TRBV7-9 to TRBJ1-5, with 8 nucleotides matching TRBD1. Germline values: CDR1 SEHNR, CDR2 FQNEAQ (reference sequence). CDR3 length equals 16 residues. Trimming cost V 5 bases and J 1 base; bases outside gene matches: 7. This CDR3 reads CASSAGQGRSNQPQHF. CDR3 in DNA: TGTGCCAGCAGCGCAGGACAGGGAAGGAGCAATCAGCCCCAGCATTTT.

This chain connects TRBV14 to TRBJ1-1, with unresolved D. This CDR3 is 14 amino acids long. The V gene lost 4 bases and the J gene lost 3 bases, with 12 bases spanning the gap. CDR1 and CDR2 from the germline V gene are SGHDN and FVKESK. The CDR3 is CASSRQDPDTEAFF. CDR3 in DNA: TGTGCCAGCAGCCGACAAGATCCGGACACTGAAGCTTTCTTT.

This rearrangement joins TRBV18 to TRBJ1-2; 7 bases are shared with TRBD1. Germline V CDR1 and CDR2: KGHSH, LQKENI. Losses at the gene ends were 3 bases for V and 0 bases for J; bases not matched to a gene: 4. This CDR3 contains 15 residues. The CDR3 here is CASSPGQTTNYGYTF. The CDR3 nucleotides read TGTGCCAGCTCACCGGGACAGACAACTAACTATGGCTACACCTTC.

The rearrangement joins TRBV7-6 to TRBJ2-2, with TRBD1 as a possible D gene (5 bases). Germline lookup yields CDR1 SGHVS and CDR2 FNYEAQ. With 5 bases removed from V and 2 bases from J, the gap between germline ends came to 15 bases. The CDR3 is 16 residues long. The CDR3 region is CASSPRQQLNTGELFF. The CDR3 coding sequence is TGTGCCAGCAGCCCACGACAGCAATTAAACACCGGGGAGCTGTTTTTT.

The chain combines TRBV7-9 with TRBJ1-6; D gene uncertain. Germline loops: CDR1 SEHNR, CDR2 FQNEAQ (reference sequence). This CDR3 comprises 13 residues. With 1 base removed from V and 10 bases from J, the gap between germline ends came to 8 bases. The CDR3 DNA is TGTGCCAGCAGCTTAGATCCACAATCACCCCTCCACTTT. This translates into CASSLDPQSPLHF.

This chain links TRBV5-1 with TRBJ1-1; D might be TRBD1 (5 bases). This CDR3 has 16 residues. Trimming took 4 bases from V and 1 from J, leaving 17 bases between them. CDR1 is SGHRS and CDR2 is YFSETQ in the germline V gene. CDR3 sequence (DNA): TGCGCCAGCAGCCCGCGGGGCGGGCGGGAGAACACTGAAGCTTTCTTT. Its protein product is CASSPRGGRENTEAFF.

In nucleotides, the CDR3 is TGTGCCAGCAGCCCGGGGACAGGGGGCTTTGGCTACACCTTC. It yields the protein CASSPGTGGFGYTF. V is TRBV11-1 and J is TRBJ1-2; 12 bases align to TRBD1. The V gene end was trimmed by 5 bases and the J gene end by 7 bases; junction bases not matched to a gene: 5. The CDR3 covers 14 residues. Looked up from germline, CDR1 is SGHAT and CDR2 is FQDESV (reference sequence).

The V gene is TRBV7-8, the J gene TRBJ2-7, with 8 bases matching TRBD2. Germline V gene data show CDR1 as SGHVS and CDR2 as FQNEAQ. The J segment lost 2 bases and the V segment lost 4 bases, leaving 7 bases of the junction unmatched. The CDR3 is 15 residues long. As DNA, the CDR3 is TGTGCCAGCAGCTCTGATAGCGGGGCTCCCTACGAGCAGTACTTC. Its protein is CASSSDSGAPYEQYF.

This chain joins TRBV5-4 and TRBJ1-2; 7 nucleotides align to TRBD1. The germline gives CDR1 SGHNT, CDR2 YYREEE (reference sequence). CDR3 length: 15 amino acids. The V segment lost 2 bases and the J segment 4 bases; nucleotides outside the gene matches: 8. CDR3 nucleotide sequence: TGTGCCAGCAGCTTAAGACAGGGACCCCGCTATGGCTACACCTTC. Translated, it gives CASSLRQGPRYGYTF.

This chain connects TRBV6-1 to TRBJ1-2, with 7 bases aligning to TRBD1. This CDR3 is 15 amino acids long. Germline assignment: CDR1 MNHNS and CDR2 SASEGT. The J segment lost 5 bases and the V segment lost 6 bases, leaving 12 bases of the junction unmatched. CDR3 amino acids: CASRSPGQLLYGYTF. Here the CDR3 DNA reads TGTGCCAGCAGGTCACCGGGACAGCTTCTTTATGGCTACACCTTC.

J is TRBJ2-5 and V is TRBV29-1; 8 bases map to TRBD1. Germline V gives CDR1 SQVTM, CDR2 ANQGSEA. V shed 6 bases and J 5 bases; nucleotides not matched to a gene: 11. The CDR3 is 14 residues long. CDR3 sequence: CSVDRTGRRETQYF. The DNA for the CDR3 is TGCAGCGTGGACCGGACAGGGCGGCGGGAGACCCAGTACTTC.

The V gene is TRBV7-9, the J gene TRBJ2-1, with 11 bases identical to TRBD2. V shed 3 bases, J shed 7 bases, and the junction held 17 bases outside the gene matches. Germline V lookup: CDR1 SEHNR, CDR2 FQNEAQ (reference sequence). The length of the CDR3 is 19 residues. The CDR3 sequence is CASSFHPLAGARIGNEQFF. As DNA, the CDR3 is TGTGCCAGCAGCTTCCACCCACTAGCGGGGGCGAGGATTGGGAATGAGCAGTTCTTC.

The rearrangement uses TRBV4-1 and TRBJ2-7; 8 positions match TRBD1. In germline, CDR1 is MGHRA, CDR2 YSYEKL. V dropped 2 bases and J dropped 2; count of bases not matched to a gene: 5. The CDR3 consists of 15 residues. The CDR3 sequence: CASSQPGQAPYEQYF. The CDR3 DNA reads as TGCGCCAGCAGCCAACCGGGACAGGCTCCCTACGAGCAGTACTTC.

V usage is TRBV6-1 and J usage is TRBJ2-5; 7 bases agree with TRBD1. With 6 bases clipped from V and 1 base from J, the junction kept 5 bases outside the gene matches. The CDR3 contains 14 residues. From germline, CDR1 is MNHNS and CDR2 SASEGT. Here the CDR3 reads CASSPGQSQETQYF. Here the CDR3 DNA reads TGTGCCAGCAGCCCGGGACAGAGCCAAGAGACCCAGTACTTC.

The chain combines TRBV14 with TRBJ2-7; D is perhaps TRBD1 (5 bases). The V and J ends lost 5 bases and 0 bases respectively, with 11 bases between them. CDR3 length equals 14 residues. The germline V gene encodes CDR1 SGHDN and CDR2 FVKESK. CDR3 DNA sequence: TGTGCCAGCAGCTTGGCAGGGTCCTCCTACGAGCAGTACTTC. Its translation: CASSLAGSSYEQYF.

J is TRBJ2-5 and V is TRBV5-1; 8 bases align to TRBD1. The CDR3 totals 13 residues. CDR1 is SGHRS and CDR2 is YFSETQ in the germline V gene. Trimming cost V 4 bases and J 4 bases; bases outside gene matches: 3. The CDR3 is CASSLQGAETQYF. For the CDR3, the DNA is TGCGCCAGCAGCCTGCAGGGGGCAGAGACCCAGTACTTC.